This entry lists 9 T cell receptor beta chains sequenced from one sample in a study of response to subunit inactivated influenza vaccine. TCRdb reanalysed the RT-PCR reads using MiXCR and keeps one entry per CDR3 protein. The sample contains more than 450,000 distinct CDR3 sequences, 10% to 15% of which appear only once. The sample was PBMCs from blood, taken on the day of vaccination. The receptors were sampled from a middle-aged man who received an inactivated influenza vaccine.

This clonotype was detected a few times. The chain uses TRBV9 and TRBJ2-7, with TRBD2 matching over 10 bases. V shed 0 bases, J shed 4 bases, and the junction held 4 bases outside the gene matches. This CDR3 spans 15 amino acids. CDR1 and CDR2 from the germline V gene are SGDLS and YYNGEE. The CDR3 bases are TGTGCCAGCAGCGTAGCAGGACTAGCGGAATACGAGCAGTACTTC. This encodes CASSVAGLAEYEQYF.

This clonotype was seen repeatedly, ten times or more. V usage is TRBV11-3 and J usage is TRBJ2-1; 13 bases match TRBD2. The CDR3 is 21 amino acids. Looked up from germline, CDR1 is SGHNT and CDR2 is YENEEA. J lost 0 bases, V lost 4 bases, and 15 bases had no gene match. The CDR3, as DNA: TGTGCCAGCAGCTCCACCCCGGGACTAGCGGGAAGACCTAGCTCCTACAATGAGCAGTTCTTC. This gives the protein CASSSTPGLAGRPSSYNEQFF.

This clonotype was counted at least ten times. V gene TRBV11-2 combines with J gene TRBJ2-3; 12 nucleotides match TRBD2. The CDR3 is made up of 18 amino acids. The V and J ends lost 2 bases and 3 bases, in that order; junction bases with no gene match: 9. CDR1 SGHAT and CDR2 FQNNGV come from the germline V gene. The CDR3 protein is CASSLLSSSGGATDTQYF. CDR3 nucleotides: TGTGCCAGCAGCTTATTATCGTCTAGCGGGGGGGCGACAGATACGCAGTATTTT.

The chain carries TRBV5-1 and TRBJ1-2, with 7 bases aligning to TRBD1. Germline V gene lookup returns CDR1 SGHRS and CDR2 YFSETQ. V lost 4 bases and J lost 7; bases outside the gene matches: 10. CDR3 size: 14 residues. The CDR3 bases are TGCGCCAGCAGCCGTATAGACAGGGACTTTGGCTACACCTTC. Its translation is CASSRIDRDFGYTF.

This clonotype was detected ten times or more. The rearrangement joins TRBV18 to TRBJ1-2, with 9 bases matching TRBD1. The germline CDR1 and CDR2 sequences are KGHSH and LQKENI. This CDR3 has 13 residues. V trimming: 3 bases; J trimming: 7 bases; junction bases outside the gene matches: 3. The CDR3 loop is CASSPGQGGGYTF. CDR3 in DNA: TGTGCCAGCTCACCGGGACAGGGCGGTGGCTACACCTTC.

This clonotype was counted between two and nine times. V gene TRBV5-6 combines with J gene TRBJ2-7; 8 positions agree with TRBD1. In germline, CDR1 is SGHDT, CDR2 YYEEEE. Trimming removed 4 bases from V and 4 bases from J; junction bases left unmatched: 10. The CDR3 covers 15 residues. The CDR3 spells CASSHQGAVSYEQYF. The CDR3 nucleotides read TGTGCCAGCAGCCACCAGGGGGCGGTTTCATACGAGCAGTACTTC.

This clonotype has a handful of counts. The J gene is TRBJ2-7, the V gene TRBV29-1, with D perhaps matching TRBD2 (5 bases). CDR3 length: 14 residues. Trimming stripped 7 bases from V and 3 bases from J, with 19 bases between. Looked up from germline, CDR1 is SQVTM and CDR2 is ANQGSEA. CDR3 coding DNA: TGCAGCGCCATGGAGAGGGCAGGCTTCTACGAGCAGTACTTC. Translating it yields CSAMERAGFYEQYF.

As regards this clonotype: The junction shows a germline mismatch at one end, possibly a read error. The V gene is TRBV12-3 or TRBV12-4, the J gene TRBJ2-7; tentatively, D is TRBD2 (6 bases). The CDR3 sequence is 11 residues long. CDR3 sequence (DNA): TGTGCCAGCAGTTTTGGGGACTTGAAGTGCTTC. It is translated as CASSFGDLKCF.

V usage is TRBV12-3 or TRBV12-4 and J usage is TRBJ2-1; 12 bases line up with TRBD1. Germline trimming cut 5 bases from V and 10 bases from J; bases unmatched to any gene: 12. The CDR3 has 16 residues. CDR3 protein: CASSPKGQGATGEQFF. The CDR3 nucleotides read TGTGCCAGCAGTCCCAAGGGACAGGGGGCGACAGGGGAGCAGTTCTTC.